The entry below describes one T cell receptor beta chain. Its antigen is not known. This sample was included in a study of T cell responses to AZD1222 COVID-19 vaccine. The study's findings and limits: Along spike, vaccine-associated CD4 TCRs were found throughout, with dominance at 160-218 and 743-854. It was only after the peak T cell response that any repertoires were sampled. Unmutated variant regions are reportedly targeted by nearly half of spike-specific TCRs. After two AZD1222 doses, spike-specific TCR breadth and depth rose versus day 0.

Looked up from germline, CDR1 is LGHNA and CDR2 is YSLEER. There are 13 residues in the CDR3. Deletions cut 0 bases from V and 7 bases from J, with 10 bases between. Libraries were prepared by immunoSEQ multiplex PCR; TCRdb keeps only in-frame clonotypes and omits some of them. The table has about 130,000 clones, 94% seen once; the top ten hold around 7%. Specimen: peripheral blood, collected on day 0 of AZD1222 vaccination. The V gene is TRBV4-3, the J gene TRBJ2-7; no firm D call. The receptor's source is an adult in good health. CDR3 sequence: CASSQDLVGEQYF. DNA for the CDR3: TGCGCCAGCAGCCAAGATCTCGTTGGGGAGCAGTACTTC.